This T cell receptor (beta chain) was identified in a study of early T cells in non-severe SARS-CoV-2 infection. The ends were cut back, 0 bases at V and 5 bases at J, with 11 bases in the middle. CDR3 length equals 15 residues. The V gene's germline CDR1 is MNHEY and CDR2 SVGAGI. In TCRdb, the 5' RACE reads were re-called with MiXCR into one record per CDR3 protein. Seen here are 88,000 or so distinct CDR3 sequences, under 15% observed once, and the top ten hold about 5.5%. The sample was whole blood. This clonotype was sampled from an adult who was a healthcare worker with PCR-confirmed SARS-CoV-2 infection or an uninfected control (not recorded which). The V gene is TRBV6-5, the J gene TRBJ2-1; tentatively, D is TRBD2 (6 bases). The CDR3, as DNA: TGTGCCAGCAGTTACTCGGTGCGGGATGACAATGAGCAGTTCTTC. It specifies CASSYSVRDDNEQFF.